This T cell receptor (beta chain) was sequenced during a study of blood T cells in healthy people across ages. Findings and caveats of the study: PBMCs that were unsorted prevented a conclusive naive versus antigen-experienced comparison. Whereas aged donors had fewer naive CD4+ cells, long-lived donors had more of them and higher diversity.

For this clonotype: Its cognate antigen is unknown.

The authors ran a second PCR of about 6 to 12 cycles using a sample-barcoded 5' primer and a J-beta primer mix. TCRdb redid the calling of the 5' RACE reads with MiXCR, one entry per CDR3 protein. Of around 500,000 distinct CDR3 sequences detected, less than 60% appear once; the ten largest clones hold around 23%. V lost 3 bases and J 6 bases, leaving 6 bases between the germline ends. Germline loops: CDR1 SGHTA, CDR2 FQGNSA. The CDR3 loop spans 12 amino acids. The sample consisted of blood. The chain joins TRBV7-2 to TRBJ2-1; D is unclear. The sequence was obtained from a man older than 75 in good health. Here the CDR3 reads CASSFSVNEQFF. In DNA, the CDR3 is TGTGCCAGCAGCTTCAGCGTCAATGAGCAGTTCTTC.